This T cell receptor (beta chain) emerged from a study of shared clonotypes between healthy human individuals. On this clone itself: The target antigen is unknown.

Broader study findings: A limitation of the genetic and exposure-history diversity represented arose from few donors.

Repertoires were generated with immunoSEQ multiplex PCR, while TCRdb's copy carries only in-frame clones and drops some. The sample carries hundreds of thousands of clones, 97% recorded once. Germline CDR1 SGHRS, CDR2 YFSETQ. The CDR3 is made up of 14 amino acids. V was cut by 3 bases and J by 5 bases, with 11 bases left in between. Caucasian adults living in Nashville, Tennessee, provided all samples. The rearrangement links TRBV5-1 to TRBJ1-4; possibly TRBD1 for D (6 bases). This receptor was obtained from a woman under 40 in good health. Sequenced: naive CD4+ T cells sorted from blood. Sample subset: CD45RA+ positively selected. CDR3 region: CASSWTVGNEKLFF. The CDR3 DNA is TGCGCCAGCAGCTGGACAGTCGGGAATGAAAAACTGTTTTTT.